This entry lists 32 T cell receptor beta chains sequenced from one sample in a study of identical twins. TCRdb processed the 5' RACE reads anew with MiXCR; each CDR3 protein has one entry. The top ten clones hold over 7% of a sample with some 330,000 distinct CDR3 sequences, approximately 8.7% of them seen once. The specimen sequenced was naive T cells sorted from blood. The receptors shown here come from a woman between 50 and 59 years old in good health.

This clonotype has only a few counts. The genes are TRBV5-1 and TRBJ2-4; D is undetermined. This CDR3 region has 15 residues. The germline V gene has CDR1 SGHRS and CDR2 YFSETQ. V was clipped by 4 bases and J by 5 bases, with 16 bases between them. The chain's CDR3 is CASSLDMRSQNIQYF. The CDR3 DNA reads as TGCGCCAGCAGCCTGGATATGAGATCGCAAAACATTCAGTACTTC.

This clonotype occurred many times. The chain links TRBV29-1 to TRBJ2-1; the D is unclear. Trimming removed 8 bases from V and 0 bases from J, with 8 bases in between. Germline V gene lookup returns CDR1 SQVTM and CDR2 ANQGSEA. This CDR3 contains 12 residues. For the CDR3, the DNA is TGCAGCCACATTAACTCCTACAATGAGCAGTTCTTC. It encodes CSHINSYNEQFF.

This clonotype appeared many times. V gene TRBV20-1 combines with J gene TRBJ2-7; unclear D gene. Germline V gene data show CDR1 as DFQATT and CDR2 as SNEGSKA (reference sequence). The CDR3 sequence is 13 residues long. V was pared by 5 bases and J by 3 bases, with 14 bases between. The CDR3 DNA sequence: TGCAGTGCTGAAAACAAAGGAAGCTACGAGCAGTACTTC. This codes for CSAENKGSYEQYF.

This clonotype occurred a few times. The chain links TRBV12-3 or TRBV12-4 to TRBJ1-2, with 10 bases that match TRBD1. The CDR3 is 15 residues long. V gave up 6 bases and J gave up 4 bases; unmatched junction bases: 8. The CDR3 DNA sequence: TGTGCCAGCAGCCTCCCCGGGACAGGGGCCTATGGCTACACCTTC. Its translation is CASSLPGTGAYGYTF.

The chain employs TRBV5-1 and TRBJ2-6, with D possibly TRBD1 on 5 matching bases. The CDR3 runs to 17 residues. V lost 1 base and J 0 bases, leaving 11 bases between the germline ends. Per germline, CDR1 SGHRS and CDR2 YFSETQ. The CDR3 DNA follows: TGCGCCAGCAGCTTGTCGGACACTACCTCTGGGGCCAACGTCCTGACTTTC. Translating it yields CASSLSDTTSGANVLTF.

This clonotype has more than one count but fewer than ten. The CDR3 DNA sequence: TGTGCCAGCAGCCAGGCAGTGCGACGGGGAAACACTGAAGCTTTCTTT. This encodes CASSQAVRRGNTEAFF. V gene TRBV5-6 combines with J gene TRBJ1-1, with unresolved D. Germline CDR1 reads SGHDT; CDR2 reads YYEEEE. The CDR3 loop spans 16 amino acids. Trimming took off 4 bases at V and 2 bases at J, with 18 bases between the two ends.

This clonotype was observed a handful of times. This chain connects TRBV5-1 to TRBJ1-1, with 7 bases fitting TRBD1. CDR1 SGHRS and CDR2 YFSETQ come from the germline V gene. The CDR3 has 12 amino acids. V was clipped by 3 bases and J by 8 bases; unmatched bases: 4. This chain's CDR3 is CASSSTGSEAFF. CDR3 nucleotides: TGCGCCAGCAGCTCGACAGGGTCGGAAGCTTTCTTT.

V is TRBV18 and J is TRBJ1-1, with a tentative D call TRBD1 (6 bases). CDR1 KGHSH and CDR2 LQKENI come from the germline V gene. V was trimmed by 7 bases and J by 9 bases, leaving 33 bases between them. The length of the CDR3 is 18 residues. Here the CDR3 DNA reads TGTGCCAGCTTAGGGTACCGGGACAAAGGGCCTGGTTTGGAAAAAGCTTTCTTT. Translated, it gives CASLGYRDKGPGLEKAFF.

This clonotype turned up a few times. This chain connects TRBV5-6 to TRBJ2-2; D is perhaps TRBD2 (7 bases). CDR1 and CDR2 (germline): SGHDT, YYEEEE. The CDR3 is made up of 15 amino acids. Between the trimmed V and J ends, which lost 6 bases and 3 bases, there was a span of 15 bases. The CDR3 bases are TGTGCCAGCACTAGGGAGGGGGAATACACCGGGGAGCTGTTTTTT. Amino acid sequence: CASTREGEYTGELFF.

This clonotype was seen only a few times. This sequence joins TRBV10-2 and TRBJ2-1, with 7 bases matching TRBD2. The CDR3 sequence is 15 residues long. Germline loops: CDR1 WSHSY, CDR2 SAAADI. The ends lost 2 bases at V and 3 bases at J; junction bases unmatched: 4. The CDR3 protein is CASSEPAGRYNEQFF. The CDR3 DNA sequence: TGCGCCAGCAGTGAGCCAGCGGGACGCTACAATGAGCAGTTCTTC.

Only a few counts were recorded for this clonotype. The chain is built from TRBV5-1 and TRBJ2-2; D tentatively fits TRBD1 or TRBD2 (5 bases each). Trimming stripped 3 bases from V and 3 bases from J, with 12 bases between. This CDR3 region has 15 residues. The germline V gene has CDR1 SGHRS and CDR2 YFSETQ. The CDR3 protein is CASSSRDGYTGELFF. CDR3 coding DNA: TGCGCCAGCAGCTCCCGGGACGGATACACCGGGGAGCTGTTTTTT.

A few counts support this clonotype. CDR3 in amino acids: CAISESVYEQYF. The CDR3 bases are TGTGCCATCAGTGAGTCCGTCTACGAGCAGTACTTC. The chain employs TRBV10-3 and TRBJ2-7; D is unclear. The CDR3 spans 12 residues. V dropped 0 bases and J dropped 3 bases, with 3 bases sitting between them. Germline V lookup: CDR1 ENHRY, CDR2 SYGVKD.

This clonotype was counted between two and nine times. The chain is built from TRBV15 and TRBJ2-6, with D uncertain. This CDR3 spans 17 amino acids. V lost 0 bases, J lost 0 bases, and 9 bases lay in between. CDR1 is LNHNV, CDR2 YYDKDF, per germline (reference sequence). The CDR3 sequence is CATSREFGFSGANVLTF. The CDR3 nucleotides read TGTGCCACCAGCAGAGAATTTGGCTTCTCTGGGGCCAACGTCCTGACTTTC. Looking up the rest from reference TRBV15 and TRBJ2-6 gives the full variable domain: DAMVIQNPRYQVTQFGKPVTLSCSQTLNHNVMYWYQQKSSQAPKLLFHYYDKDFNNEADTPDNFQSRRPNTSFCFLDIRSPGLGDTAMYLCATSREFGFSGANVLTFGAGSRLTVL.

This clonotype was detected a few times. This chain uses TRBV5-1 with TRBJ2-7, with TRBD1 matching 7 bases. This CDR3 spans 14 amino acids. V lost 4 bases, J lost 3 bases, and 7 bases stayed unmatched. Germline CDR1 and CDR2: SGHRS and YFSETQ. The CDR3 DNA reads TGCGCCAGCAGCCAGACAGGGATTTACTACGAGCAGTACTTC. Residues: CASSQTGIYYEQYF.

The CDR3 sequence is CASSFISGGNTGELFF. CDR3 DNA: TGTGCCAGCAGCTTCATTAGCGGGGGGAACACCGGGGAGCTGTTTTTT. The rearrangement links TRBV7-3 to TRBJ2-2; 9 nucleotides agree with TRBD2. The germline CDR1 and CDR2 sequences are SGHTA and FQGTGA. The CDR3 totals 16 residues. Trimming cost V 3 bases and J 1 base; bases outside gene matches: 3.

This clonotype was counted only a few times. The CDR3 nucleotides read TGTGCCAGCAGGGTGACAGGGCTATACGAGCAGTACGTC. It yields the protein CASRVTGLYEQYV. This chain joins TRBV6-1 and TRBJ2-7, with 7 nucleotides matching TRBD1. The CDR3 totals 13 residues. The V gene's germline CDR1 is MNHNS and CDR2 SASEGT. J gave up 4 bases and V 6 bases, and 6 bases lay outside the gene matches.

This clonotype was recorded many times. This sequence joins TRBV12-3 or TRBV12-4 and TRBJ2-2; D is undetermined. The V end was cut by 6 bases, the J end by 3 bases, with 8 bases between. The length of the CDR3 is 13 residues. The CDR3 DNA sequence: TGTGCCAGCAGCCCCGTATACACCGGGGAGCTGTTTTTT. As protein: CASSPVYTGELFF.

This chain links TRBV5-1 with TRBJ1-2; unclear D gene. The CDR3 sequence is 13 residues long. The germline V gene has CDR1 SGHRS and CDR2 YFSETQ. Trimming removed 1 base from V and 8 bases from J, with 12 bases in between. The CDR3 DNA sequence: TGCGCCAGCAGCTTGAGTCTAGGAGGCGGCTACACCTTC. Its protein is CASSLSLGGGYTF.

The sample holds a few counts of this clonotype. The rearrangement links TRBV18 to TRBJ2-7, with D possibly TRBD1 on 6 matching bases. This CDR3 spans 15 amino acids. V shed 2 bases and J shed 2 bases, with 13 bases lying between them. CDR1 and CDR2 (germline): KGHSH, LQKENI. The CDR3 DNA reads as TGTGCCAGCTCACCAGGGGCAGGGGTGGCCTACGAGCAGTACTTC. It translates to CASSPGAGVAYEQYF.

The chain couples TRBV2 to TRBJ2-7; TRBD1 might be the D (5 bases). V lost 2 bases and J 6 bases, leaving 17 bases between the germline ends. The CDR3 runs 15 residues. Germline CDR1 and CDR2: SNHLY and FYNNEI. CDR3 nucleotide sequence: TGTGCCAGCAGTGAAACAGGCAGCGTCGCAGGCGAGCAGTACTTC. This translates into CASSETGSVAGEQYF.

The table lists this clonotype with many counts. The V gene is TRBV5-1, the J gene TRBJ2-7; the match to TRBD2 covers 12 bases. This CDR3 spans 14 amino acids. Germline CDR1 is SGHRS and CDR2 is YFSETQ. V shed 6 bases and J 4 bases; nucleotides not matched to a gene: 5. The CDR3, as DNA: TGCGCCAGCAACCTAGCGGGAGGGCGGTACGAGCAGTACTTC. It encodes CASNLAGGRYEQYF. The whole variable domain, remainder taken from reference TRBV5-1 and TRBJ2-7, is KAGVTQTPRYLIKTRGQQVTLSCSPISGHRSVSWYQQTPGQGLQFLFEYFSETQRNKGNFPGRFSGRQFSNSRSEMNVSTLELGDSALYLCASNLAGGRYEQYFGPGTRLTVT.

This chain connects TRBV4-1 to TRBJ2-5; D may match TRBD1 or TRBD2 (5 bases each). The CDR3 is 17 residues long. The germline CDR1 and CDR2 sequences are MGHRA and YSYEKL. V shed 0 bases and J shed 3 bases, with 17 bases lying between them. The CDR3 region has the DNA TGCGCCAGCAGCCAAGAGGCCGGGACCGGTTATAAAGAGACCCAGTACTTC. It encodes CASSQEAGTGYKETQYF.

This clonotype was seen a few times. V gene TRBV24-1 combines with J gene TRBJ2-2; the match to TRBD2 covers 10 bases. Germline V gene lookup returns CDR1 KGHDR and CDR2 SFDVKD. The V gene end was trimmed by 3 bases and the J gene end by 5 bases; junction bases not matched to a gene: 5. CDR3 length: 16 residues. This chain's CDR3 is CATSDASGRGTGELFF. The CDR3 DNA is TGTGCCACCAGTGATGCTAGCGGGAGAGGGACCGGGGAGCTGTTTTTT.

This clonotype was found a few times. The chain recombines TRBV27 with TRBJ2-7; 8 bases align to TRBD2. CDR3 size: 17 residues. V was clipped by 7 bases and J by 5 bases; unmatched bases: 19. Germline V gene lookup returns CDR1 MNHEY and CDR2 SMNVEV (reference sequence). The CDR3 DNA reads as TGTGCCAGCAACGGGGCTCTCGGCGGGAGGAAAGGAGACGAGCAGTACTTC. Translation gives CASNGALGGRKGDEQYF.

The CDR3 loop reads CASSFRAMGEQFF. Here the CDR3 DNA reads TGTGCCAGCAGTTTCCGCGCGATGGGGGAGCAGTTCTTC. The V and J genes are TRBV6-5 and TRBJ2-1; no clear D gene. The germline gives CDR1 MNHEY, CDR2 SVGAGI. The CDR3 has 13 amino acids. V was cut by 4 bases and J by 10 bases, with 14 bases left in between.

This clonotype came up many times. This chain links TRBV10-3 with TRBJ1-2; D is undetermined. Trimming stripped 9 bases from V and 0 bases from J, with 8 bases between. Germline CDR1 and CDR2: ENHRY and SYGVKD. The CDR3 totals 12 residues. For the CDR3, the DNA is TGTGCCATGACGACACCTAACTATGGCTACACCTTC. This sequence encodes CAMTTPNYGYTF.

This clonotype was counted only a few times. The chain has TRBV7-2 and TRBJ2-7, with 9 positions matching TRBD1. The CDR3 runs 16 residues. Trimming removed 0 bases from V and 2 bases from J; junction bases left unmatched: 5. Germline assignment: CDR1 SGHTA and CDR2 FQGNSA. CDR3 coding DNA: TGTGCCAGCAGCTTAGCATCACAGGGGGCGACCTACGAGCAGTACTTC. Protein sequence: CASSLASQGATYEQYF.

The chain links TRBV7-9 to TRBJ1-1; D may be TRBD1 (6 bases). CDR3 length: 11 residues. Trimming stripped 11 bases from V and 4 bases from J, with 11 bases between. Germline V gene sequence: CDR1 SEHNR, CDR2 FQNEAQ (reference sequence). The CDR3 spells CAVQGPTEAFF. The CDR3 nucleotides are TGTGCCGTTCAGGGGCCCACTGAAGCTTTCTTT.

This clonotype was counted only a few times. V gene TRBV20-1 combines with J gene TRBJ1-2, with 9 bases identical to TRBD1. This CDR3 is 12 amino acids long. V dropped 6 bases and J dropped 10; count of bases not matched to a gene: 9. Germline CDR1 and CDR2: DFQATT and SNEGSKA (reference sequence). Here the CDR3 DNA reads TGCAGTGCCTCATCTGGGACAGGGTCCTACACCTTC. This translates into CSASSGTGSYTF.

The chain joins TRBV20-1 to TRBJ1-1, with a tentative D call TRBD1 (5 bases). The CDR3 is 14 amino acids. Germline assignment: CDR1 DFQATT and CDR2 SNEGSKA (reference sequence). Trimming removed 1 base at V and 4 bases at J, with 13 bases between. The chain's CDR3 is CSARGGSGGTEAFF. The CDR3 nucleotides are TGCAGTGCTAGAGGCGGATCGGGGGGCACTGAAGCTTTCTTT.

The gene calls are TRBV3-1 and TRBJ2-6, with D maybe TRBD2 (5 bases). The germline V gene encodes CDR1 LGHDT and CDR2 YNNKEL (reference sequence). The CDR3 loop spans 20 amino acids. Trimming cost V 1 base and J 0 bases, with 19 bases left between them. Here the CDR3 reads CASSQVGLREWISGANVLTF. The CDR3 nucleotides read TGTGCCAGCAGCCAAGTGGGCCTCCGGGAATGGATCTCTGGGGCCAACGTCCTGACTTTC.

V gene TRBV4-1 combines with J gene TRBJ2-1; TRBD2 matches 10 bases. Germline trimming cut 0 bases from V and 6 bases from J; bases unmatched to any gene: 8. Per the germline V gene, CDR1 is MGHRA and CDR2 is YSYEKL. CDR3 size: 17 residues. The CDR3 coding sequence is TGCGCCAGCAGCCAAGATATGGGACTAGCGAATGGCAATGAGCAGTTCTTC. Translation gives CASSQDMGLANGNEQFF.